Given below is one T cell receptor beta chain in context. Its antigen is still unknown. This specimen belongs to a study of graft-versus-host responses after intestinal transplantation. Background on the study: Grafts that recipients had were multivisceral, liver-intestinal, or isolated intestinal transplants. All recipients got anti-thymocyte globulin induction, then tacrolimus and steroids for about three years. Findings of the study overall: When patients had graft-donor T cell macrochimerism, their allografts held high graft-versus-host to host-versus-graft clonal ratios. Detection of GvH clones occurred in recipient marrow, and some had their first appearance in ileum or blood.

Losses at the gene ends were 10 bases for V and 7 bases for J; bases not matched to a gene: 12. There are 14 residues in the CDR3. CDR1 is LNHDA and CDR2 is SQIVND in the germline V gene (reference sequence). The method was immunoSEQ multiplex PCR; TCRdb's version includes in-frame clones alone and lacks a portion of them. The sample lists tens of thousands of clones, roughly 90% occurring once. The receptor's source is a human donor who received an intestinal transplant. The rearrangement uses TRBV19 and TRBJ2-1; 8 nucleotides line up with TRBD1. The sample here was unstimulated CD8+ T cells sorted from spleen or lymph node cells, taken before intestinal transplant. The CDR3 DNA reads as TGTGCCACCGCACCAGGACAGGGAGCGAATGAGCAGTTCTTC. Translation: CATAPGQGANEQFF.